This T cell receptor (beta chain) originates from a study of vaccination and CD4 T cells after COVID-19. Study background: Post-COVID specimens were obtained a median about 95 days after diagnosis (range 35 to 161). Broader study findings: Looking at convalescent patients, 304 of their 307 vaccine-specific clones were spike mono-reactive.

Documented time point: late sampling 161 to 241 days after vaccination in a few convalescent patients. Treatment indicated: roughly 10-day PBMC culture with coronavirus spike peptide pools or control peptides (ViraFEST assay). TCRs were sequenced by ViraFEST after antigen-specific T cells had been expanded with peptide pools. On this clonotype itself: Its antigen is unidentified.

Germline V gene lookup returns CDR1 DFQATT and CDR2 SNEGSKA (reference sequence). This CDR3 is built from 13 residues. V gave up 2 bases and J gave up 10 bases; unmatched junction bases: 3. Scientists ran DNA taken from cultured CD4+ T cells through the Oncomine TCR Beta short-read assay for sequencing. TCRdb ran MiXCR on the PCR reads and lists one entry per CDR3 protein. The table records 20,000 to 25,000 distinct CDR3 sequences, 32% of them present only once. The source is a human donor who had recovered from COVID-19. The sequencing used CD4+ T cells from blood, cultured in vitro, collected about 7 months after SARS-CoV-2 vaccination. This chain uses TRBV20-1 with TRBJ2-1; 12 bases are a match to TRBD2. The CDR3 nucleotides are TGCAGTGCTAGAACTAGCGGGGGGTCCGAGCAGTTCTTC. Translating gives CSARTSGGSEQFF.